The T cell receptor beta chain under discussion was sequenced for a study of cytomegalovirus exposure and HLA in healthy donors. Study as a whole: A later analysis reported the 100 to 150 validation repertoires used the same platform as the approximately 650 first-cohort repertoires. Study-wide points: 150 to 200 TCR beta chains were listed as cytomegalovirus-associated. The tendency of first-cohort TCR clusters to co-occur in the roughly 130 validation repertoires emerged from a later analysis.

Data came from immunoSEQ multiplex PCR; TCRdb stores just in-frame clones and leaves some out. Among about 220,000 clones listed, around 90% were seen once. This CDR3 has 15 amino acids. V shed 4 bases and J 4 bases; nucleotides not matched to a gene: 0. Germline V gives CDR1 MNHNS, CDR2 SASEGT. Notes on this clone: Its antigen is unidentified.

The chain links TRBV6-1 to TRBJ2-1; 14 bases align to TRBD2. The sequenced sample was PBMCs. This TCR came from a woman aged 18-29 years in good health and CMV-seronegative. CDR3 in DNA: TGTGCCAGCAGTGGACTAGCGGGAGGGTACAATGAGCAGTTCTTC. Protein: CASSGLAGGYNEQFF.